This T cell receptor beta chain was obtained from a study of OX40 agonist ivuxolimab in advanced cancers. Study-level information: A male proportion of just over 80% was recorded, with mean age around 62 years and range about 23 to 80. The study reported partial responses in three patients: one hepatocellular carcinoma, two cutaneous melanoma. Overall study findings and caveats: By week 6 at 0.1 to 3.0 mg/kg, blood CD4+ and CD8+ T cells had expanded clonally.

This clone was picked up a small number of times. Its antigen is not known. Libraries were prepared by immunoSEQ multiplex PCR; TCRdb keeps only in-frame clonotypes and omits some of them. The table records 20,000 or so clones, around 74% of them present only once. The length of the CDR3 is 16 residues. Looked up from germline, CDR1 is SGHTS and CDR2 is YDEGEE. Trimming removed 0 bases at V and 7 bases at J, with 16 bases between. Peripheral blood came from all dose cohorts at three timepoints. This TCR derives from an adult with an advanced solid tumor such as melanoma, head and neck, liver or kidney cancer. V gene TRBV5-8 combines with J gene TRBJ2-2, with D hard to call. The starting material was CD4+ or CD8+ T cells sorted from blood, obtained in a trial of the OX40 agonist ivuxolimab. The CDR3 here is CASSLGSQWVGGELFF. The CDR3 DNA sequence: TGTGCCAGCAGCTTGGGATCGCAGTGGGTCGGCGGGGAGCTGTTTTTT.